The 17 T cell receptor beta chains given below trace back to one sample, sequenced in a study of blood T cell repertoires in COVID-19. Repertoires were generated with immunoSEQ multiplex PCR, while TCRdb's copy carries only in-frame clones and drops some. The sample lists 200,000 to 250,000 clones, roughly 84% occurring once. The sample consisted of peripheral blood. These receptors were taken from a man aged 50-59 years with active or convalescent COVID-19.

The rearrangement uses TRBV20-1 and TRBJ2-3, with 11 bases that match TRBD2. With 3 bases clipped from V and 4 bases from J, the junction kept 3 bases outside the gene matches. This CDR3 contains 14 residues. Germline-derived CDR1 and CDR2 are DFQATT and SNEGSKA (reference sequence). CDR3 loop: CSASLSGRADTQYF. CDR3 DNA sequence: TGCAGTGCTAGTCTTAGCGGGAGGGCAGATACGCAGTATTTT.

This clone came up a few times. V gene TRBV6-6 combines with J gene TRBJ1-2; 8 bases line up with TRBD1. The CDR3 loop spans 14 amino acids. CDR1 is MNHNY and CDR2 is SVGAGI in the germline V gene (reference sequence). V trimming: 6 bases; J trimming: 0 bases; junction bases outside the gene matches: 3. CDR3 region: CASRQGESNYGYTF. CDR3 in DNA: TGTGCCAGCAGACAGGGGGAATCTAACTATGGCTACACCTTC.

The CDR3 coding sequence is TGTGCCAGCAGTTACTCGACCCTAGCGGGGGAGCAGTTCTTC. Translated: CASSYSTLAGEQFF. This sequence joins TRBV6-5 and TRBJ2-1, with 9 positions matching TRBD2. In germline, CDR1 is MNHEY, CDR2 SVGAGI. V gave up 0 bases and J gave up 10 bases; unmatched junction bases: 4. CDR3 length: 14 residues.

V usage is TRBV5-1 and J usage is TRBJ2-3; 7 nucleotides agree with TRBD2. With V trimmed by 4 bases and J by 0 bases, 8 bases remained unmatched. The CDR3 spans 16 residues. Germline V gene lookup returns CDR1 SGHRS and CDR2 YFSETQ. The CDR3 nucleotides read TGCGCCAGCAGCATATTACCGGGACTAAGCACAGATACGCAGTATTTT. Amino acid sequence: CASSILPGLSTDTQYF.

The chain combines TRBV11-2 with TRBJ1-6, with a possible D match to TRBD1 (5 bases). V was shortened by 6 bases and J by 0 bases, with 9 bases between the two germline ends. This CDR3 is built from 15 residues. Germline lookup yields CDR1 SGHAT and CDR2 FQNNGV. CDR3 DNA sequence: TGTGCCAGCAGTAGGACAAACTCCTATAATTCACCCCTCCACTTT. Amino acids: CASSRTNSYNSPLHF.

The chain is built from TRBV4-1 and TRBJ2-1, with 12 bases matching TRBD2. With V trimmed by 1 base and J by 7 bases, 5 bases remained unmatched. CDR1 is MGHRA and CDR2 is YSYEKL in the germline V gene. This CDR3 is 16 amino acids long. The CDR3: CASSQGASGRGNEQFF. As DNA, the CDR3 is TGCGCCAGCAGCCAAGGGGCTAGCGGGAGGGGGAATGAGCAGTTCTTC.

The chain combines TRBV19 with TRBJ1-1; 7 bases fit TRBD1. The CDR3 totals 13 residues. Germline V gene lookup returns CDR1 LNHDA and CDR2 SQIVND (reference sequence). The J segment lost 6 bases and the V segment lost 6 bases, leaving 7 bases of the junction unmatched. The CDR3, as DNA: TGTGCCAGTAGCCCCGGGACAGTTTCTGAAGCTTTCTTT. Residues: CASSPGTVSEAFF.

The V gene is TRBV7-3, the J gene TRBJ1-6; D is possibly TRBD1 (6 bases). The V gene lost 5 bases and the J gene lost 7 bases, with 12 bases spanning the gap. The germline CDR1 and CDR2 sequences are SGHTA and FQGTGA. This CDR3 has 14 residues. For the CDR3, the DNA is TGTGCCAGCAGCAAAACAGGGAACAATTCACCCCTCCACTTT. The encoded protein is CASSKTGNNSPLHF.

The CDR3 DNA reads as TGTGCCAGCAGCTTAGGGGCCCCAAATCAGCCCCAGCATTTT. It codes for CASSLGAPNQPQHF. The rearrangement uses TRBV7-9 and TRBJ1-5; no reliable D call. There are 14 residues in the CDR3. Deletions cut 1 base from V and 4 bases from J, with 8 bases between. Germline CDR1 and CDR2: SEHNR and FQNEAQ (reference sequence). Full variable domain (missing parts from reference TRBV7-9 and TRBJ1-5): DTGVSQNPRHKITKRGQNVTFRCDPISEHNRLYWYRQTLGQGPEFLTYFQNEAQLEKSRLLSDRFSAERPKGSFSTLEIQRTEQGDSAMYLCASSLGAPNQPQHFGDGTRLSIL.

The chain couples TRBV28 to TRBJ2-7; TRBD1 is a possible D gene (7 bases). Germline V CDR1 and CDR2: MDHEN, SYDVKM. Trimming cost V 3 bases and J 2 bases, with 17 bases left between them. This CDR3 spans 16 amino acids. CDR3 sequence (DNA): TGTGCCAGCAGTTTTAATCGCGGGACAGCAACCTACGAGCAGTACGTC. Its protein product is CASSFNRGTATYEQYV.

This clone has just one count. CDR3: CASSPPVGQGLGKLFF. The CDR3 DNA sequence: TGTGCCAGCAGTCCTCCAGTGGGACAGGGACTTGGAAAACTGTTTTTT. The rearrangement joins TRBV28 to TRBJ1-4, with 9 bases aligning to TRBD1. The germline gives CDR1 MDHEN, CDR2 SYDVKM. The CDR3 sequence is 16 residues long. The junction had 14 bases not matched to a gene; V was cut back by 5 bases and J by 10 bases.

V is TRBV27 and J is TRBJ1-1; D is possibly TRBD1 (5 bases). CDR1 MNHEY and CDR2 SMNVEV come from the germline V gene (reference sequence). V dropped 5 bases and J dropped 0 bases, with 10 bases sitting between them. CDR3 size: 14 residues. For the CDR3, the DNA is TGTGCCAGCAGTAACGGGGGATTGAACACTGAAGCTTTCTTT. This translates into CASSNGGLNTEAFF.

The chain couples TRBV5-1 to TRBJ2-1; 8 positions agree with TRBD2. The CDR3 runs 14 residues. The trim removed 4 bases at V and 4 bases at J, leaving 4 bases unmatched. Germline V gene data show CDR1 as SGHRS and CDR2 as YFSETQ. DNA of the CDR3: TGCGCCAGCAGCCGGGAGGGAGAGTACAATGAGCAGTTCTTC. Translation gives CASSREGEYNEQFF.

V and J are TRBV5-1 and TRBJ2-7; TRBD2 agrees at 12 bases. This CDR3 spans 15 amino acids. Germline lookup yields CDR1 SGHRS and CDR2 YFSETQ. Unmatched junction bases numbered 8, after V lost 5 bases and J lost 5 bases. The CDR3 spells CASRFSGLAGNEQYF. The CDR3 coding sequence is TGCGCCAGCAGATTCAGTGGACTAGCGGGAAACGAGCAGTACTTC.

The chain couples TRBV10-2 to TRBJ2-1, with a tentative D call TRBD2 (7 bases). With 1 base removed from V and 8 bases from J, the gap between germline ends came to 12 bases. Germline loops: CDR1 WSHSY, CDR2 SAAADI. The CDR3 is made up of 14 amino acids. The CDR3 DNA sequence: TGCGCCAGCAGTGAGTGGGGGGGCAACCATGAGCAGTTCTTC. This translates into CASSEWGGNHEQFF.

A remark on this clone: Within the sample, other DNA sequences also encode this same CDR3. CDR3 bases: TGTGCCAGCTCACCAACAGGGAGCTATGGCTACACCTTC. Translating gives CASSPTGSYGYTF. V and J are TRBV18 and TRBJ1-2, with a possible D match to TRBD1 (6 bases). Germline-derived CDR1 and CDR2 are KGHSH and LQKENI. The CDR3 runs 13 residues. V was pared by 2 bases and J by 4 bases, with 8 bases between. Together with reference TRBV18 and TRBJ1-2, the CDR3 gives the full variable domain: NAGVMQNPRHLVRRRGQEARLRCSPMKGHSHVYWYRQLPEEGLKFMVYLQKENIIDESGMPKERFSAEFPKEGPSILRIQQVVRGDSAAYFCASSPTGSYGYTFGSGTRLTVV.

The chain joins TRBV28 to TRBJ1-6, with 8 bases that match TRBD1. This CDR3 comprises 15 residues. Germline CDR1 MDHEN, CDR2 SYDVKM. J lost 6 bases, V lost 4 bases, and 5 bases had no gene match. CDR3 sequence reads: CASSSTGAGNSPLHF. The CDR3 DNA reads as TGTGCCAGCAGTTCGACAGGGGCGGGTAATTCACCCCTCCACTTT.